A single sample is the source of the 2 T cell receptor beta chains below, sequenced in a study of human CD8 memory T cell subsets (dated by TCRdb to 2018 to 2020). A Human TCR Profiling Kit was used to prepare UMI-labeled 5' RACE TCRbeta libraries. After reprocessing by TCRdb, each CDR3 protein sequence is one entry, and no DNA is given. The table for this sample lists some 9,000 distinct CDR3 sequences. The biggest ten clones account for about 20% of the sample. The specimen sequenced was CD8+ T cells from PBMCs. These receptors were collected from a human donor in good health.

The chain's CDR3 is CASSLLGQGSYNEQFF. The chain carries TRBV7-3 and TRBJ2-1. CDR1 is SGHTA, CDR2 FQGTGA, per germline. CDR3 length: 16 amino acids.

The gene calls are TRBV4-3 and TRBJ2-7; TCRdb calls TRBD2, which cannot be checked without DNA. The CDR3 length is 16 residues. Germline V gives CDR1 LGHNA, CDR2 YSLEER. The CDR3 reads CASSQDWAGGTYEQYF.